This passage covers 15 T cell receptor beta chains from one sample sequenced in a study of blood T cells in healthy people across ages. Combining a sample-barcoded 5' primer with a J-beta primer mix, a second PCR ran for 7 to 11 cycles. TCRdb re-called the 5' RACE reads with MiXCR, one entry per CDR3 protein. This sample carries approximately 1,100,000 distinct CDR3 sequences, over 35% of them seen once, and the ten largest clones take approximately 20%. The material sequenced was blood. The receptors here all came from a woman in her sixties or seventies in good health.

The chain has TRBV9 and TRBJ2-3; 11 positions agree with TRBD2. V shed 3 bases, J shed 4 bases, and the junction held 7 bases outside the gene matches. Germline V CDR1 and CDR2: SGDLS, YYNGEE. The CDR3 spans 16 residues. The CDR3 bases are TGTGCCAGCAGCGACAGACTAGCGGGAAGCTCAGATACGCAGTATTTT. Translating gives CASSDRLAGSSDTQYF.

The chain joins TRBV10-3 to TRBJ2-5; 9 positions agree with TRBD1. The last part of the DNA fits TRBJ2-7 better; the J call may be wrong. This CDR3 has 14 residues. In germline, CDR1 is ENHRY, CDR2 SYGVKD. The CDR3 DNA is TGTGCCATCAGCTCCCGGGACAGGGACTACGAGCAGTACTTC. The encoded protein is CAISSRDRDYEQYF.

The V and J genes are TRBV5-1 and TRBJ2-7; no clear D. Deletions cut 0 bases from V and 3 bases from J, with 10 bases between. The germline CDR1 and CDR2 sequences are SGHRS and YFSETQ. The CDR3 has 14 amino acids. The CDR3 spells CASSLGQILYEQYF. CDR3 DNA: TGCGCCAGCAGCTTGGGGCAGATACTCTACGAGCAGTACTTC.

This clonotype was seen a handful of times. The chain recombines TRBV6-1 with TRBJ2-3; 10 bases agree with TRBD2. CDR3 length: 15 amino acids. Per germline, CDR1 MNHNS and CDR2 SASEGT. J was trimmed by 4 bases and V by 8 bases; bases with no gene match: 9. CDR3 protein: CASHYEAGGPDTQYF. The CDR3 DNA is TGTGCCAGCCACTACGAAGCGGGAGGGCCAGATACGCAGTATTTT.

V is TRBV12-3 or TRBV12-4 and J is TRBJ2-5, with 14 bases that match TRBD2. The CDR3 extends over 19 amino acids. J lost 1 base, V lost 7 bases, and 14 bases had no gene match. The CDR3 nucleotides are TGTGCCAGCAAGCATACAGGGACTAGCGGGAGACACCGCCAAGAGACCCAGTACTTC. Protein product: CASKHTGTSGRHRQETQYF.

This rearrangement joins TRBV20-1 to TRBJ2-1; 11 bases align to TRBD2. From germline, CDR1 is DFQATT and CDR2 SNEGSKA (reference sequence). V was clipped by 3 bases and J by 9 bases; unmatched bases: 7. This CDR3 contains 14 residues. The CDR3, as DNA: TGCAGTGCTAGGTTCCTAGCGGGAGGCTTTGAGCAGTTCTTC. Amino acid sequence: CSARFLAGGFEQFF.

This chain connects TRBV29-1 to TRBJ2-1; D is unresolved. The germline V gene encodes CDR1 SQVTM and CDR2 ANQGSEA. Between the trimmed V and J ends, which lost 4 bases and 6 bases, there was a span of 7 bases. CDR3 length: 11 residues. CDR3 DNA: TGCAGCGTTGTTCGGACCAATGAGCAGTTCTTC. This sequence encodes CSVVRTNEQFF.

The gene calls are TRBV29-1 and TRBJ1-1, with 9 nucleotides matching TRBD1. V lost 2 bases, J lost 10 bases, and 8 bases stayed unmatched. The germline V gene has CDR1 SQVTM and CDR2 ANQGSEA. The CDR3 has 13 amino acids. This chain's CDR3 is CSVEPMGQGTAFF. The CDR3 bases are TGCAGCGTTGAACCCATGGGACAGGGTACAGCTTTCTTT.

As concerns this clonotype: One end of the junction is discordant with germline, which a read error may explain. The chain combines TRBV6-5 with TRBJ2-3, with 11 bases that match TRBD2. The CDR3 is made up of 16 amino acids. Germline lookup yields CDR1 MNHEY and CDR2 SVGAGI. The chain's CDR3 is CASSLGTSGATGTQYF. The CDR3 DNA reads as TGTGCCAGCAGCCTTGGGACTAGCGGTGCCACAGGTACGCAGTATTTT.

Comments on this clonotype: At one of its ends the junction is not consistent with the germline gene, which may arise from a read error. The genes are TRBV12-3 or TRBV12-4 and TRBJ2-3; 12 positions match TRBD2. The CDR3 is made up of 17 amino acids. This CDR3 reads CASSLEMTSGSTDTRYF. The DNA of the CDR3 is TGTGCCAGCAGTTTGGAAATGACTAGCGGGAGCACAGATACGCGGTATTTT.

The rearrangement joins TRBV29-1 to TRBJ2-1; D gene ambiguous. The length of the CDR3 is 13 residues. Trimming cost V 4 bases and J 3 bases, with 10 bases left between them. The germline V gene encodes CDR1 SQVTM and CDR2 ANQGSEA. CDR3 in amino acids: CSVGRLNYNEQFF. The CDR3 DNA is TGCAGCGTTGGACGGCTCAACTACAATGAGCAGTTCTTC.

This clonotype was counted between two and nine times. The chain combines TRBV27 with TRBJ2-1; 14 bases match TRBD2. This CDR3 has 21 residues. V lost 4 bases, J lost 7 bases, and 21 bases stayed unmatched. CDR1 and CDR2 (germline): MNHEY, SMNVEV (reference sequence). CDR3 nucleotides: TGTGCCAGCAGTTCTCCCCTCTCCGGGACTAGCGGGAGAGGGGGTAGGAATGAGCAGTTCTTC. It translates to CASSSPLSGTSGRGGRNEQFF.

This chain connects TRBV20-1 to TRBJ2-7; D is ambiguous. The V and J ends lost 0 bases and 1 base respectively, with 10 bases between them. The CDR3 is 14 amino acids. Per the germline V gene, CDR1 is DFQATT and CDR2 is SNEGSKA (reference sequence). DNA for the CDR3: TGCAGTGCTAGAGATCAACCGAATTCCTACGAGCAGTACTTC. This translates into CSARDQPNSYEQYF.

The CDR3 spells CASSPRTGEGTEAFF. CDR3 DNA: TGTGCCAGCAGCCCGCGGACAGGGGAGGGAACTGAAGCTTTCTTT. V gene TRBV3-1 combines with J gene TRBJ1-1; 9 bases line up with TRBD1. From germline, CDR1 is LGHDT and CDR2 YNNKEL (reference sequence). The CDR3 totals 15 residues. V shed 4 bases, J shed 5 bases, and the junction held 8 bases outside the gene matches. Variable domain in full (rest from reference TRBV3-1 and TRBJ1-1): DTAVSQTPKYLVTQMGNDKSIKCEQNLGHDTMYWYKQDSKKFLKIMFSYNNKELIINETVPNRFSPKSPDKAHLNLHINSLELGDSAVYFCASSPRTGEGTEAFFGQGTRLTVV.

This rearrangement joins TRBV3-1 to TRBJ2-5, with 7 bases matching TRBD2. Germline V lookup: CDR1 LGHDT, CDR2 YNNKEL (reference sequence). V lost 5 bases and J lost 2; bases outside the gene matches: 11. This CDR3 is 16 amino acids long. CDR3 sequence reads: CASSGGGSAYQETQYF. CDR3 sequence (DNA): TGTGCCAGCAGCGGCGGGGGTAGCGCCTATCAAGAGACCCAGTACTTC.